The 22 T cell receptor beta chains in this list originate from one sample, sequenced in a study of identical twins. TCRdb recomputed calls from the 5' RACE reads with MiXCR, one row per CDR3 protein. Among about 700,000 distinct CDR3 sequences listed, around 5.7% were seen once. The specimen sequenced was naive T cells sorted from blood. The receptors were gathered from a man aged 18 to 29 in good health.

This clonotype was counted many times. This CDR3 is CASSLTVGLNTEAFF. CDR3 bases: TGCGCCAGCAGCTTGACCGTCGGTTTGAACACTGAAGCTTTCTTT. The chain is built from TRBV5-1 and TRBJ1-1; D is unresolved. Looked up from germline, CDR1 is SGHRS and CDR2 is YFSETQ. V was trimmed by 1 base and J by 0 bases, leaving 10 bases between them. This CDR3 is 15 amino acids long. Complete variable domain (other parts from reference TRBV5-1 and TRBJ1-1): KAGVTQTPRYLIKTRGQQVTLSCSPISGHRSVSWYQQTPGQGLQFLFEYFSETQRNKGNFPGRFSGRQFSNSRSEMNVSTLELGDSALYLCASSLTVGLNTEAFFGQGTRLTVV.

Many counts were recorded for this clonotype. CDR3 loop: CASSQPDSSSYNEQFF. The CDR3 DNA is TGTGCCAGCAGCCAACCTGACAGTAGCTCCTACAATGAGCAGTTCTTC. J is TRBJ2-1 and V is TRBV14; weak D call: TRBD1 (5 bases). The CDR3 loop spans 16 amino acids. From germline, CDR1 is SGHDN and CDR2 FVKESK. V dropped 2 bases and J dropped 0 bases, with 11 bases sitting between them.

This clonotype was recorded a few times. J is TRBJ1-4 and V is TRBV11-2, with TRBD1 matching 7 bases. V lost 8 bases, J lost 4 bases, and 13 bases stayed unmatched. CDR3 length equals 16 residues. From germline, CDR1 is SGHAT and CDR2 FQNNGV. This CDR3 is CASGTYRGRNNEKLFF. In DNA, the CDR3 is TGTGCCAGCGGAACCTACAGGGGCAGGAATAATGAAAAACTGTTTTTT. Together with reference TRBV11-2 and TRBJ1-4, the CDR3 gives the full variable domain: EAGVAQSPRYKIIEKRQSVAFWCNPISGHATLYWYQQILGQGPKLLIQFQNNGVVDDSQLPKDRFSAERLKGVDSTLKIQPAKLEDSAVYLCASGTYRGRNNEKLFFGSGTQLSVL.

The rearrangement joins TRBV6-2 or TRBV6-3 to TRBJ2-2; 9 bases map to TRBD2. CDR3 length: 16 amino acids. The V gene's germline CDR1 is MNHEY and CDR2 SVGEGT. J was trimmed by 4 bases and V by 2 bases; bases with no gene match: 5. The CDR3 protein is CASSYIAGGITGELFF. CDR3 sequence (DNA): TGTGCCAGCAGTTACATTGCGGGAGGGATCACCGGGGAGCTGTTTTTT.

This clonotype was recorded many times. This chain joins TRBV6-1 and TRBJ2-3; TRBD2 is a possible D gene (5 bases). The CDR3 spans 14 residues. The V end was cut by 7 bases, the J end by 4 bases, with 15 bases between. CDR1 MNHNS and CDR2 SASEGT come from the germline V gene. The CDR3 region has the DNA TGTGCCAGCAAACTAGGGAGTGGGGCAGATACGCAGTATTTT. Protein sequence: CASKLGSGADTQYF.

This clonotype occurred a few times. CDR3 in amino acids: CASSLGIAGGSYNEQFF. The CDR3 nucleotides are TGTGCCAGCAGTTTAGGGATAGCGGGAGGAAGCTACAATGAGCAGTTCTTC. The chain has TRBV12-3 or TRBV12-4 and TRBJ2-1; 10 bases are shared with TRBD2. The CDR3 consists of 17 residues. The V gene end was trimmed by 1 base and the J gene end by 3 bases; junction bases not matched to a gene: 6.

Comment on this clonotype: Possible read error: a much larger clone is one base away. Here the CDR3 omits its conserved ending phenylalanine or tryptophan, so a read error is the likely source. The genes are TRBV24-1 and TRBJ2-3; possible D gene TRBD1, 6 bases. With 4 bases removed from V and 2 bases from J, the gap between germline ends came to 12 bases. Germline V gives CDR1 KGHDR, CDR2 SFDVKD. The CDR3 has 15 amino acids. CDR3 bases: TGTGCCACCAGTGAGCGGACAGTATACACAGATACGCAGTATTGT. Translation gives CATSERTVYTDTQYC.

CDR3 sequence reads: CASSGGGIQYF. Here the CDR3 DNA reads TGTGCCAGCAGTGGTGGTGGGATTCAGTACTTC. V usage is TRBV25-1 and J usage is TRBJ2-4; no definite D call. With 4 bases removed from V and 10 bases from J, the gap between germline ends came to 8 bases. This CDR3 contains 11 residues. CDR1 and CDR2 (germline): MGHDK, SYGVNS.

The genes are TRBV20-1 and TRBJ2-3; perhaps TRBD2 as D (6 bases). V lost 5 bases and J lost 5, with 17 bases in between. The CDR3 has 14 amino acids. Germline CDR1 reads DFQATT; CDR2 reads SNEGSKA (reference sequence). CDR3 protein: CSAPGTPVGDTQYF. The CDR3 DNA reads TGCAGTGCTCCCGGGACTCCGGTGGGAGATACGCAGTATTTT.

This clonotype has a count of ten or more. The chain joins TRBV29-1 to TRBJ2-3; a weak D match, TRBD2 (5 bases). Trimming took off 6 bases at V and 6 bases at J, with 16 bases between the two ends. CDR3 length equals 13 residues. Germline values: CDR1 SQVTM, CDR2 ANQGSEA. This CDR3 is CSVLWLAADTQYF. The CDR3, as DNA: TGCAGCGTGCTTTGGCTAGCTGCCGATACGCAGTATTTT.

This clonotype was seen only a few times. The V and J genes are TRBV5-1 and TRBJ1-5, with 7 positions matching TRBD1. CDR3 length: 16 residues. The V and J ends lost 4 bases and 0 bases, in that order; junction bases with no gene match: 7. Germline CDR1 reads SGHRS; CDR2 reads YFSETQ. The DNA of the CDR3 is TGCGCCAGCAGCCTAGGGACAGAGTATAGCAATCAGCCCCAGCATTTT. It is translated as CASSLGTEYSNQPQHF. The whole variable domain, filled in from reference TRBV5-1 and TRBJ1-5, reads KAGVTQTPRYLIKTRGQQVTLSCSPISGHRSVSWYQQTPGQGLQFLFEYFSETQRNKGNFPGRFSGRQFSNSRSEMNVSTLELGDSALYLCASSLGTEYSNQPQHFGDGTRLSIL.

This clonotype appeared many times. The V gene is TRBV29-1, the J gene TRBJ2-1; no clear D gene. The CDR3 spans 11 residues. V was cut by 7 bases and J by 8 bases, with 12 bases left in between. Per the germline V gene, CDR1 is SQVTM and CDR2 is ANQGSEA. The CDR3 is CSAPAGYEQFF. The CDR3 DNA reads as TGCAGCGCCCCAGCAGGTTATGAGCAGTTCTTC.

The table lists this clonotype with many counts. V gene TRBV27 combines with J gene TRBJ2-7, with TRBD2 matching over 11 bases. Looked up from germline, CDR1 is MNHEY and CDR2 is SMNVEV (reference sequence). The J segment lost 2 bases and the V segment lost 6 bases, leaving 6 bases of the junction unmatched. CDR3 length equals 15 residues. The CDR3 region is CASSRTSGSAYEQYV. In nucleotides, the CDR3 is TGTGCCAGCAGCCGCACTAGCGGGAGTGCCTACGAGCAGTACGTC.

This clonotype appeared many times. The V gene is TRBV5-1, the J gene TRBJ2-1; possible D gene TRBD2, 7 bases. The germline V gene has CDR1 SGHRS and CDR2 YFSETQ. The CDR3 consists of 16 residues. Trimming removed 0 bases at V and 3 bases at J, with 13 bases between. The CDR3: CASSLVGGGIYNEQFF. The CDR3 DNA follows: TGCGCCAGCAGCTTGGTAGGGGGGGGCATCTACAATGAGCAGTTCTTC.

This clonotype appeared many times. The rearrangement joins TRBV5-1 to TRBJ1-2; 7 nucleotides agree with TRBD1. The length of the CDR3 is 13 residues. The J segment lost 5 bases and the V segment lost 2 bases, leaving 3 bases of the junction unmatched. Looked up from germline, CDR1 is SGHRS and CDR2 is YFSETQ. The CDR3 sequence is CASSLGTEYGYTF. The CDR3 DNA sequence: TGCGCCAGCAGCTTAGGGACAGAATATGGCTACACCTTC.

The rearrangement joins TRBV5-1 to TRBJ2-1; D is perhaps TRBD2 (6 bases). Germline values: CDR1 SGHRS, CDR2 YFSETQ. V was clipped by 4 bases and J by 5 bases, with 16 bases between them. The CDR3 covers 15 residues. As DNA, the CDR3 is TGCGCCAGCAGCCCCGAATTGTCGGGAGACAATGAGCAGTTCTTC. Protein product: CASSPELSGDNEQFF.

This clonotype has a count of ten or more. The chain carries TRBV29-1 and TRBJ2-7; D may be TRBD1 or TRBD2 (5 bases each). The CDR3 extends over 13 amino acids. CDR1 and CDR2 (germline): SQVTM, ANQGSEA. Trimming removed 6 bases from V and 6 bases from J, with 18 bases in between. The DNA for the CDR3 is TGCAGCGTCCCAGGACCCCGGGGACGCGAGCAGTACTTC. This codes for CSVPGPRGREQYF.

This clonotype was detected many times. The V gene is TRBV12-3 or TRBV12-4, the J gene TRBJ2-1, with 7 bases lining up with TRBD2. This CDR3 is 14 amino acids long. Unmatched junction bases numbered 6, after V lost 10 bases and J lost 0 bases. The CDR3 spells CATDGGSSYNEQFF. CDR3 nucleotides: TGTGCCACCGACGGGGGGAGCTCCTACAATGAGCAGTTCTTC.

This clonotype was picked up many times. In nucleotides, the CDR3 is TGTGCCAGCAGTTTTTGGGGCGGGGCGTCCTACAATGAGCAGTTCTTC. Translating gives CASSFWGGASYNEQFF. The chain joins TRBV27 to TRBJ2-1; D perhaps matches TRBD2 (6 bases). The CDR3 extends over 16 amino acids. Germline CDR1 reads MNHEY; CDR2 reads SMNVEV (reference sequence). The germline V and J ends were trimmed by 3 bases and 1 base, with 13 bases remaining between them.

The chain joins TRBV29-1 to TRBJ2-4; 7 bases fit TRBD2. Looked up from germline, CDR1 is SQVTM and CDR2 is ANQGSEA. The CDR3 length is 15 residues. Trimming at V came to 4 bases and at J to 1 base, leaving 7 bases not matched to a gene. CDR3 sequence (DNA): TGCAGCGTTGGTATACTAGCGACTGCCAAAAACATTCAGTACTTC. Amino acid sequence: CSVGILATAKNIQYF.

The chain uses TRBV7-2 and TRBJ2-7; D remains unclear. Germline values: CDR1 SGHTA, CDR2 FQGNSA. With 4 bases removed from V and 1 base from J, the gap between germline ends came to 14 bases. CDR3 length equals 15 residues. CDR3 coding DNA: TGTGCCAGCAGCTCGTACCTGATATCATCCTACGAGCAGTACTTC. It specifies CASSSYLISSYEQYF.

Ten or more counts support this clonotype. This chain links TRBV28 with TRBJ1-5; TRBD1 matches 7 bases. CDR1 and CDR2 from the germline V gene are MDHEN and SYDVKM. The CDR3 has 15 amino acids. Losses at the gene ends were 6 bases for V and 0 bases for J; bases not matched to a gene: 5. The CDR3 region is CASRATGTSNQPQHF. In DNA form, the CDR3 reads TGTGCCAGCAGGGCGACAGGGACTAGCAATCAGCCCCAGCATTTT.